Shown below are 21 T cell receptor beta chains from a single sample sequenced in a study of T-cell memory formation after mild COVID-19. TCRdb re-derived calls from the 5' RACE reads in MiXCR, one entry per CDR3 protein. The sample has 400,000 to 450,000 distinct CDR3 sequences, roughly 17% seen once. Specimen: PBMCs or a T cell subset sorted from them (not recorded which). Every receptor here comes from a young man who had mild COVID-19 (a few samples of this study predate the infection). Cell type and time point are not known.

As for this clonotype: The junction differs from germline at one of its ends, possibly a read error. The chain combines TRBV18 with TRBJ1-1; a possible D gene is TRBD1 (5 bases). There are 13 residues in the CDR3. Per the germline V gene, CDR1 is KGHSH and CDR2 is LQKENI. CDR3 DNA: TGTGACAGCTCGCGGGGACTATACACTGAAGCTTTCTTT. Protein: CDSSRGLYTEAFF.

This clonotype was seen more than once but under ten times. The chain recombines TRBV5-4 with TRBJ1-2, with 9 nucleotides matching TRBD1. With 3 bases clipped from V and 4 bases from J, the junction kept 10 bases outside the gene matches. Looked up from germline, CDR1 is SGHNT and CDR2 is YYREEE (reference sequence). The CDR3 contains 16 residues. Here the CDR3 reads CASSSATGGVSYGYTF. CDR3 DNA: TGTGCCAGCAGCTCAGCCACAGGGGGCGTAAGCTATGGCTACACCTTC.

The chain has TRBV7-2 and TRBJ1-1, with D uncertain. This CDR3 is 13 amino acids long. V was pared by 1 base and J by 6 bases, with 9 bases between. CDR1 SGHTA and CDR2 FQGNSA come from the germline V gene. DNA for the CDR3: TGTGCCAGCAGCTTAGAGGTTCGGGCTGAAGCTTTCTTT. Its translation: CASSLEVRAEAFF. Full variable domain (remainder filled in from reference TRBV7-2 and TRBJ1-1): GAGVSQSPSNKVTEKGKDVELRCDPISGHTALYWYRQSLGQGLEFLIYFQGNSAPDKSGLPSDRFSAERTGGSVSTLTIQRTQQEDSAVYLCASSLEVRAEAFFGQGTRLTVV.

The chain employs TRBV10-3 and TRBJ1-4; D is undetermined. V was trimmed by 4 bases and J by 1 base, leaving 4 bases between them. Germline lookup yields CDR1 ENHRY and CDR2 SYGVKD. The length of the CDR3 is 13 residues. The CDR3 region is CAISAKTNEKLFF. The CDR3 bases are TGTGCCATCAGTGCGAAAACTAATGAAAAACTGTTTTTT.

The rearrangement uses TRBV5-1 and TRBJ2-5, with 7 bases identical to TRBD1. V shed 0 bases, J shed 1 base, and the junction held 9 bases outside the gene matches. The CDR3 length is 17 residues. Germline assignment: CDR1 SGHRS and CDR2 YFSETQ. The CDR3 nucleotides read TGCGCCAGCAGCTTGGGCCGGGACAGTTTCACCCAAGAGACCCAGTACTTC. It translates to CASSLGRDSFTQETQYF.

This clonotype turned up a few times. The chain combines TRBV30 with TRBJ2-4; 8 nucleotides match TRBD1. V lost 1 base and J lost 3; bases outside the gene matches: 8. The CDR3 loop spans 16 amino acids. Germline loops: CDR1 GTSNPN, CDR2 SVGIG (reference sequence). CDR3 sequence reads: CAWSADRVRGKNIQYF. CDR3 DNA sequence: TGTGCCTGGAGTGCGGACAGGGTGAGGGGCAAAAACATTCAGTACTTC.

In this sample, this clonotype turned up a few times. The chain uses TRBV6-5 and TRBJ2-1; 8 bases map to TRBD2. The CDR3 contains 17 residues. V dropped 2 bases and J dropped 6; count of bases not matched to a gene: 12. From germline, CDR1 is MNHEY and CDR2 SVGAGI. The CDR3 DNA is TGTGCCAGCAGTTACAACGGGGGGGCCTCCCTTCGCAATGAGCAGTTCTTC. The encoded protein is CASSYNGGASLRNEQFF.

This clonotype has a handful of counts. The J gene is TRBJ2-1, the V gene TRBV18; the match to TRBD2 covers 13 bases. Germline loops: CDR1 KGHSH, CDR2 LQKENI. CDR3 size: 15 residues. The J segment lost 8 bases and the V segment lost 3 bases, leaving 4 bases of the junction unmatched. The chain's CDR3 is CASSPTSGGTYEQFF. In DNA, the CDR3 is TGTGCCAGCTCACCGACTAGCGGGGGGACTTATGAGCAGTTCTTC.

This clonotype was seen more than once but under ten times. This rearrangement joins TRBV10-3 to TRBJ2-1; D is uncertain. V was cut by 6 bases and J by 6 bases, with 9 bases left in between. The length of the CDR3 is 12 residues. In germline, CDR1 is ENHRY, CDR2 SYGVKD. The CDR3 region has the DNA TGTGCCATCAGCGCGACTGTCAATGAGCAGTTCTTC. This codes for CAISATVNEQFF.

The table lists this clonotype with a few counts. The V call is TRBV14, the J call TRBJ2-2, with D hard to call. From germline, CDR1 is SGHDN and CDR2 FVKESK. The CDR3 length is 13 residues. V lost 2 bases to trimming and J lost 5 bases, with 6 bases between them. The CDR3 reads CASSQRVTGELFF. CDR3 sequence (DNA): TGTGCCAGCAGCCAAAGAGTTACCGGGGAGCTGTTTTTT.

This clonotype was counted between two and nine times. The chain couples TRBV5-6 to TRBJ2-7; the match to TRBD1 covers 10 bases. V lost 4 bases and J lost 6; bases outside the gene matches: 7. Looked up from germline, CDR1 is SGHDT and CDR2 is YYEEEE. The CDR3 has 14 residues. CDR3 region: CASSVTGTGAEQYV. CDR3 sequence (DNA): TGTGCCAGCAGCGTAACCGGGACAGGGGCCGAGCAGTACGTC.

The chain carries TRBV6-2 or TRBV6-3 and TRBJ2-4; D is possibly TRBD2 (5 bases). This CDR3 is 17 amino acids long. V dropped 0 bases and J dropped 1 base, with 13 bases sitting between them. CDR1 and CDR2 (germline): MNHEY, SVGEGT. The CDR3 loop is CASSYSEGSVAKNIQYF. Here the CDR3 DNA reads TGTGCCAGCAGTTACTCCGAGGGCTCGGTGGCCAAAAACATTCAGTACTTC.

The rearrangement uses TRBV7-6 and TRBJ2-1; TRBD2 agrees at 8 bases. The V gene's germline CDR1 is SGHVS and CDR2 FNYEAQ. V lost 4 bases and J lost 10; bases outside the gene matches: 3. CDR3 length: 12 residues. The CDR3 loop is CASSSSGGEQFF. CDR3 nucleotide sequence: TGTGCCAGCAGCTCAAGCGGGGGAGAGCAGTTCTTC.

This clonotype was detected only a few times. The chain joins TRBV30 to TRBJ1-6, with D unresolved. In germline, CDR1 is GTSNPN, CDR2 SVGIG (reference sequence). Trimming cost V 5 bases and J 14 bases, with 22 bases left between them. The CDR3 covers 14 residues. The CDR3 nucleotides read TGTGCCTGGGCGAGGACCGGACCGGGCGTGACCCTCCACTTT. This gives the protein CAWARTGPGVTLHF.

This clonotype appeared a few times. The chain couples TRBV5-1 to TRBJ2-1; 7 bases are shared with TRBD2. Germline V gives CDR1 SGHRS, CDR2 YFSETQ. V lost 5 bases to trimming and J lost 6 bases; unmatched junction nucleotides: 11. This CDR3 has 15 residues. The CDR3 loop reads CASRSGTNLGNEQFF. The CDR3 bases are TGCGCCAGCAGGTCCGGGACTAACTTAGGCAATGAGCAGTTCTTC.

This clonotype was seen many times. The DNA for the CDR3 is TGCGCCAGCAGCCAAGATCTGGAAGGCGACTATGGCTACACCTTC. It codes for CASSQDLEGDYGYTF. J is TRBJ1-2 and V is TRBV4-3; D gene ambiguous. The CDR3 is made up of 15 amino acids. V lost 0 bases to trimming and J lost 3 bases, with 11 bases between them. CDR1 is LGHNA and CDR2 is YSLEER in the germline V gene.

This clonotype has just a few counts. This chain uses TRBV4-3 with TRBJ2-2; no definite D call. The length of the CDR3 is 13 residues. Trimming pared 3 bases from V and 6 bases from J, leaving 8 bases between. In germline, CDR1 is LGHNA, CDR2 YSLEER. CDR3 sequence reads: CASSHSWPGELFF. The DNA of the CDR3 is TGCGCCAGCAGCCATAGCTGGCCCGGGGAGCTGTTTTTT.

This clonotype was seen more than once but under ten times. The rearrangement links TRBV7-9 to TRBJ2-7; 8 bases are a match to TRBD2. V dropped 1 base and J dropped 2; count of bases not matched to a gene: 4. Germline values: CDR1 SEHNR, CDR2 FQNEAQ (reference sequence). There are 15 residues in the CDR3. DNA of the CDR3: TGTGCCAGCAGCTTAGAGAGCGGGGGCCCCTACGAGCAGTACGTC. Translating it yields CASSLESGGPYEQYV.

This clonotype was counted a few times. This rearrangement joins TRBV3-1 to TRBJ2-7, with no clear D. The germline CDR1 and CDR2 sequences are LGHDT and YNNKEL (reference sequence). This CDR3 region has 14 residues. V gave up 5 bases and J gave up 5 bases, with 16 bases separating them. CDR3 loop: CASSNGRRADEQYV. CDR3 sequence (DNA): TGTGCCAGCAGCAACGGGCGTAGGGCCGACGAGCAGTACGTC.

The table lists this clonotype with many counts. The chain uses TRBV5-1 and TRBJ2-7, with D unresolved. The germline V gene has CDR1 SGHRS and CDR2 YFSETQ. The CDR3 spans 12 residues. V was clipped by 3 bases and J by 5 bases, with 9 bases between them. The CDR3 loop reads CASSSRLDEQYF. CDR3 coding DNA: TGCGCCAGCAGCTCTCGATTAGACGAGCAGTACTTC.

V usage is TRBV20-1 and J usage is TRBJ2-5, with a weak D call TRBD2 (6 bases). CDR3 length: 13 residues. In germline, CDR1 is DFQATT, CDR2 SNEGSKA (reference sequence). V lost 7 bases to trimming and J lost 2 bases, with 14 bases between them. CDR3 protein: CSVRTNRQETQYF. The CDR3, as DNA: TGCAGTGTACGGACTAACCGGCAAGAGACCCAGTACTTC.